A single T cell receptor (beta chain) is shown here with its context. The target antigen is unknown. These data belong to a study of PD-1 blockade in classical Hodgkin lymphoma. Study-level findings and limits: A significant rise in TCR diversity by C4D1 was seen for CD4+ but not CD8+ cells.

Repertoires were generated with immunoSEQ multiplex PCR, while TCRdb's copy carries only in-frame clones and drops some. The sample lists fewer than 30,000 clones, 80% to 90% occurring once. The time point is: cycle 4 day 1 (C4D1), after less than 7 weeks of nivolumab. With no exception, relapse followed autologous stem cell transplantation in all patients, and brentuximab vedotin exposure varied. Germline CDR1 reads MDHEN; CDR2 reads SYDVKM. The CDR3 spans 17 residues. The germline V and J ends were trimmed by 4 bases and 0 bases, with 18 bases remaining between them. The clonotype comes from a human donor with classical Hodgkin lymphoma. This chain connects TRBV28 to TRBJ1-1, with D perhaps TRBD1 (5 bases). The sample in question was peripheral blood mononuclear cells (PBMCs), obtained before the fourth cycle of nivolumab. The CDR3 nucleotides read TGTGCCAGCAGTTATCCATTGGGGGGTCACATGAACACTGAAGCTTTCTTT. Protein sequence: CASSYPLGGHMNTEAFF.